The 9 T cell receptor beta chains below all came from one sample that was sequenced in a study of CD8+ T cells in alopecia areata. After isolation, RNA underwent reverse transcription to generate cDNA as the sequencing template. Sequencing used immunoSEQ multiplex PCR; TCRdb keeps in-frame clones, though not all of them. The repertoire has 140,000 to 150,000 clones, less than 70% of them found once; the top ten carry more than 15%. As for treatment: oral pan-JAK inhibitor, 5-10 mg twice daily. The sequences come from CD8+ T cells sorted from blood, collected at week 4, from a patient treated with tofacitinib. The receptors here all came from a human donor with alopecia areata.

The V gene is TRBV7-9, the J gene TRBJ1-3, with TRBD1 identical over 8 bases. Trimming removed 5 bases from V and 3 bases from J; junction bases left unmatched: 3. CDR3 size: 14 residues. The germline CDR1 and CDR2 sequences are SEHNR and FQNEAQ (reference sequence). The CDR3 sequence is CASSIGQGGNTIYF. The CDR3 region has the DNA TGTGCCAGCAGCATAGGACAGGGTGGAAACACCATATATTTT.

The rearrangement joins TRBV25-1 to TRBJ1-2; possibly TRBD1 for D (6 bases). Between the trimmed V and J ends, which lost 2 bases and 4 bases, there was a span of 8 bases. The V gene's germline CDR1 is MGHDK and CDR2 SYGVNS. The CDR3 has 13 amino acids. The CDR3 nucleotides read TGTGCCAGCAGTGAACGCAGGGGCTATGGCTACACCTTC. Its protein is CASSERRGYGYTF.

The J gene is TRBJ2-5, the V gene TRBV5-1; 8 bases line up with TRBD1. The J segment lost 4 bases and the V segment lost 4 bases, leaving 9 bases of the junction unmatched. This CDR3 spans 15 amino acids. Per germline, CDR1 SGHRS and CDR2 YFSETQ. The CDR3 DNA reads as TGCGCCAGCAGCACGGACAGGGTGAAGACAGAGACCCAGTACTTC. Protein: CASSTDRVKTETQYF.

This sequence joins TRBV29-1 and TRBJ2-5; possible D gene TRBD2, 6 bases. V lost 7 bases and J 5 bases, leaving 20 bases between the germline ends. The CDR3 runs 14 residues. Looked up from germline, CDR1 is SQVTM and CDR2 is ANQGSEA. The CDR3 loop is CSARQVGGGETQYF. In DNA form, the CDR3 reads TGCAGCGCCCGGCAGGTCGGGGGAGGTGAGACCCAGTACTTC.

In its sample, this clone was seen once. V gene TRBV9 combines with J gene TRBJ2-1, with D possibly TRBD1 on 6 matching bases. The CDR3 sequence is 17 residues long. The ends were cut back, 4 bases at V and 6 bases at J, with 23 bases in the middle. Looked up from germline, CDR1 is SGDLS and CDR2 is YYNGEE. DNA for the CDR3: TGTGCCAGCAGCCCCGGGATGGACAGCACGACCCGCAATGAGCAGTTCTTC. This codes for CASSPGMDSTTRNEQFF.

This chain joins TRBV27 and TRBJ2-2; tentative D call: TRBD1 (6 bases). V lost 5 bases and J 6 bases, leaving 16 bases between the germline ends. Germline values: CDR1 MNHEY, CDR2 SMNVEV (reference sequence). This CDR3 is 15 amino acids long. The CDR3 region has the DNA TGTGCCAGCAGTCCCGGGACATGGGAACCCGGGGAGCTGTTTTTT. Residues: CASSPGTWEPGELFF.

V is TRBV2 and J is TRBJ2-5, with D perhaps TRBD2 (6 bases). CDR3 size: 13 residues. Trimming stripped 0 bases from V and 5 bases from J, with 7 bases between. Germline values: CDR1 SNHLY, CDR2 FYNNEI. For the CDR3, the DNA is TGTGCCAGCAGTGAAGCCGGGGGTGAGACCCAGTACTTC. Translation gives CASSEAGGETQYF.

V is TRBV30 and J is TRBJ1-1, with a weak D call TRBD1 (6 bases). The CDR3 sequence is 15 residues long. The ends were cut back, 1 base at V and 0 bases at J, with 12 bases in the middle. Germline V gene sequence: CDR1 GTSNPN, CDR2 SVGIG (reference sequence). The CDR3 protein is CAWSGDTLMNTEAFF. Written as DNA, the CDR3 is TGTGCCTGGAGTGGGGACACACTTATGAACACTGAAGCTTTCTTT. Based on the CDR3 plus reference TRBV30 and TRBJ1-1, the full variable domain is SQTIHQWPATLVQPVGSPLSLECTVEGTSNPNLYWYRQAAGRGLQLLFYSVGIGQISSEVPQNLSASRPQDRQFILSSKKLLLSDSGFYLCAWSGDTLMNTEAFFGQGTRLTVV.

The CDR3 bases are TGTGCCAGCAGCTTCGACTTCTCCACAGATACGCAGTATTTT. Its translation: CASSFDFSTDTQYF. The chain is built from TRBV7-9 and TRBJ2-3; the D is unclear. The V gene lost 3 bases and the J gene lost 2 bases, with 9 bases spanning the gap. Germline CDR1 reads SEHNR; CDR2 reads FQNEAQ (reference sequence). The length of the CDR3 is 14 residues. Together with reference TRBV7-9 and TRBJ2-3, the CDR3 gives the full variable domain: DTGVSQNPRHKITKRGQNVTFRCDPISEHNRLYWYRQTLGQGPEFLTYFQNEAQLEKSRLLSDRFSAERPKGSFSTLEIQRTEQGDSAMYLCASSFDFSTDTQYFGPGTRLTVL.